The entry that follows covers one T cell receptor (beta chain) sequence. Its antigen specificity is not known. One base away there is no much larger clone; base qualities are not given. The method behind the library was the immunoSEQ multiplex PCR assay. The source study handled its data this way. Preprocessing removed nonproductive sequences and CDR3s not starting with C, not ending with F or W, or shorter than 7 amino acids. Antigen-specific clonotypes were called with the MANAFEST web app on the basis of expansion relative to the reference and to other culture wells. A clone was considered positive if the clone showed significant expansion compared with the reference culture in 2 of 3 replicate wells at an FDR below 0.05. Positive clones also required significant expansion versus all other tandem wells and an odds ratio above 5. Pairwise Levenshtein distance, computed with the stringdist R package after three terminal residues were trimmed from each end, was used as the measure of CDR3 homology. The table comes from immuneACCESS by way of TCRdb, which keeps in-frame sequences with V and J called. Part of the clones is missing from these tables; in studies checked, under half for an unresolved V gene and the rest for unknown reasons. Clonal size and the V and J genes are those of that table, whereas D and trimming came from the DNA. For this sample there are fewer than 20,000 clones; roughly 81% appear just once. The leading ten clones occupy about 20% of the sample.

CD4+ T cells from unexposed donors were collected before the COVID-19 pandemic (2011-2018). Following 10 days of culture, the EasySep CD4+ T cell isolation kit was used to isolate CD4+ T cells. As far as cell numbers permitted, CD4+ T cells from unexposed donors were tested for reactivity against SARS-CoV-2 S and N as well as four spike pools from common cold coronaviruses. Each well received approximately 2.2 million PBMCs, cultured in IMDM supplemented with 5% human AB serum and about 10 IU/ml IL-2. Half of the culture medium was replaced with fresh IL-2-containing medium on days 3 and 7. Each peptide culture condition was generally run in triplicate replicate wells. The leukapheresis product for the unexposed donors was obtained through commercial purchase. Ficoll-Paque PLUS gradient centrifugation was used to isolate PBMCs from leukapheresis product or whole blood. PBMCs were either cryopreserved at -140 degrees C or used fresh in the expansion assay. The QIAamp Micro DNA Kit was used to extract genomic DNA from the CD4+ T cells.

The sample originates from a study of CD4 T cells in relation to SARS-CoV-2 and coronaviruses (dated by TCRdb to the early 2020s). Regarding the research as a whole: The ViraFEST assay cultured PBMCs with antigen for nine to eleven days, then sequenced TCR beta CDR3s to find antigen-specific clonal expansions. The negative reference condition was either a culture with an HIV-1 Nef peptide pool or a culture with no peptide. Using patient-derived lymphoblastoid cell lines, the shared crossreactive spike epitopes were mapped to their HLA restriction. At the level of individual TCR clonotypes, the study evaluated whether memory CD4+ T cells crossreact between the spike proteins of SARS-CoV-2 and those of common cold coronaviruses. The Adaptive Biotechnologies TCR-sequencing kit was used to sequence samples from a few pre-COVID donors and the naive versus memory experiments, while other data came from Illumina-based sequencing. For other donors in the study, expansion assays were sequenced with a different, Illumina-based TCR-beta assay.

CDR3 length: 14 amino acids, cysteine to phenylalanine. Only the CDR3 DNA stays, 42 bases, in frame from base 1. Via the germline V gene (reference sequence), CDR1 is LGHDT and CDR2 YNNKEL. The junction shows trimming of 4 bases on V and 2 bases on J, plus 8 bases between the germline ends. The paper as a whole reports these results and caveats: Small numbers of patients and of tested TCRs limited the study. Crossreactive clones showed significantly weaker SARS-CoV-2-driven expansion than monoreactive clones, consistent with antigenic imprinting. Roughly 64% of donors had memory CD4+ clonotypes that crossrecognized SARS-CoV-2 and at least one common cold coronavirus spike. Because the crossreactivity analysis focused on spike protein, crossreactivity against other viral proteins was not assessed. No donor contributed both pre-pandemic and post-infection samples, which limited tracing the source of pre-existing responses.

The V and J segments used are TRBV3-1 (or the pseudogene TRBV3-2) and TRBJ1-4; TRBD1 is a weak D gene call, 5 bases matching. The sample consisted of CD4+ T cells from PBMCs, cultured in vitro. This sequence was found in a human donor in good health. The DNA sequence follows: TGTGCCAGCAGCCGACAGACTACTAATGAAAAACTGTTTTTT. Translated, it reads CASSRQTTNEKLFF.